The present TCR beta chain was sequenced within a study of shared clonotypes between healthy human individuals. Findings and limits, study-wide: Though the depth was large, rarefaction showed that sorted-subset sequencing was incomplete.

V was trimmed by 8 bases and J by 3 bases, leaving 11 bases between them. Germline CDR1 and CDR2: MDHEN and SYDVKM. This CDR3 is built from 12 residues. Profiled with immunoSEQ multiplex PCR; TCRdb holds only in-frame clones, not every one. The sample records some 580,000 clones, almost 97% being singletons. About this clone: Its antigen is as yet unknown.

J is TRBJ2-7 and V is TRBV28; possibly TRBD1 or TRBD2 for D (6 bases each). This TCR was recovered from a woman aged 30 to 39 in good health. Sequenced: naive CD4+ T cells sorted from blood. As for subset: CD45RA+ positively selected. The DNA for the CDR3 is TGTGCCAGCGGAGGGGGGAGCTACGAGCAGTACTTC. Translation gives CASGGGSYEQYF.